A selection of T cell receptor beta chains follows, all from one sample in a study of blood T cell repertoires in COVID-19. Only in-frame clones appear in the TCRdb table, and some are missing; sequencing was by immunoSEQ multiplex PCR. The sample lists more than 95,000 clones; roughly 82% were seen once. The source material was peripheral blood. The receptors were gathered from a human donor in a cohort sampled during active COVID-19. Both conserved end residues are part of each CDR3. The order of the fields is D gene, V gene, clone size, J gene, CDR3 DNA, CDR3 protein. The D gene is left open where the match is weak. Size is omitted from some rows. Given values are once, few, many or a class for expanded clones.

.	TRBV7-2	once	TRBJ2-5	TGTGCCAGCAGCGCCAGGAGAGGGCAAGAGACCCAGTACTTC	CASSARRGQETQYF
.	TRBV15	.	TRBJ2-7	TGTGCCACCAGCAGAGATTTACAGGGACCCGAGCAGTACTTC	CATSRDLQGPEQYF
.	TRBV7-9	.	TRBJ1-2	TGTGCCAGCACCCAGGGGATCGGGGAATCCTACTATGGCTACACCTTC	CASTQGIGESYYGYTF
TRBD1	TRBV5-6	.	TRBJ1-4	TGTGCCAGCAGCTCGACAGGGGGAGGCGAAAAACTGTTTTTT	CASSSTGGGEKLFF
TRBD1	TRBV5-1	.	TRBJ1-2	TGCGCCAGCTCCGGACAGGGGGACTATGGCTACACCTTC	CASSGQGDYGYTF
.	TRBV5-1	.	TRBJ2-7	TGCGCCAGCAGCTCCAGAGGGAACTCCTACGAGCAGTACTTC	CASSSRGNSYEQYF
.	TRBV6-6	.	TRBJ1-2	TGTGCCAGCAGTAAGCCATTGACAGGCAACTATGGCTACACCTTC	CASSKPLTGNYGYTF
.	TRBV18	.	TRBJ2-1	TGTGCCAGCTCACCTGCCGGCAATGAGCAGTTCTTC	CASSPAGNEQFF
TRBD1	TRBV10-3	.	TRBJ2-7	TGTGCCATCAGTGAGACCGGCAACAGGGGGCGAGAATACGAGCAGTACTTC	CAISETGNRGREYEQYF
TRBD1	TRBV6-5	.	TRBJ2-7	TGTGCCAGCAGCGTAGACAGGGGGGGGTACGAGCAGTACTTC	CASSVDRGGYEQYF
.	TRBV9	.	TRBJ2-2	TGTGCCAGCAGCACCTTAGGACAGTCTGATACGAACACCGGGGAGCTGTTTTTT	CASSTLGQSDTNTGELFF
TRBD1	TRBV5-1	few	TRBJ2-6	TGCGCCAGCAGCTTGGGGGACAGGGGGACTGGGGCCAACGTCCTGACTTTC	CASSLGDRGTGANVLTF
.	TRBV2	.	TRBJ2-1	TGTGCCAGCAGCGACAGGAAAGGGGGGGTTTACAATGAGCAGTTCTTC	CASSDRKGGVYNEQFF
.	TRBV19	.	TRBJ2-4	TGTGCCAGTAACCCCGCGGGCGGATACATTCAGTACTTC	CASNPAGGYIQYF
.	TRBV7-9	once	TRBJ1-1	TGTGCCAGCAGCCTCGGACAGATTGACGAAGCTTTCTTT	CASSLGQIDEAFF
.	TRBV5-4	.	TRBJ2-5	TGTGCCAGCAGCTTGTCCAGAAACCAAGAGACCCAGTACTTC	CASSLSRNQETQYF
TRBD2	TRBV4-2	.	TRBJ2-7	TGTGCCAGCAGCCAAGATCTAGGGCGGGGGGGCCACGACGAGCAGTACTTC	CASSQDLGRGGHDEQYF